Following are 21 T cell receptor beta chains from one sample sequenced in a study of T cells in Graves' hyperthyroidism and ophthalmopathy. Regions amplified from RNA transcripts were the TCR beta CDR3 regions. The HTBI primer set served for first-round RT-PCR of the TCR CDR3. TCRdb used MiXCR to reprocess the multiplex PCR reads, holding one entry per CDR3 protein. In the table there are a few hundred thousand distinct CDR3 sequences, roughly 50% of which are singletons. The sample taken for sequencing was peripheral blood or thyroid tissue (not recorded which). These receptors all stem from a woman between 18 and 30 years old with Graves' hyperthyroidism.

The J gene is TRBJ1-1, the V gene TRBV19, with TRBD1 matching over 7 bases. The CDR3 runs to 16 residues. Germline V gives CDR1 LNHDA, CDR2 SQIVND (reference sequence). V was clipped by 6 bases and J by 2 bases; unmatched bases: 12. The CDR3 here is CASSDRVGRSNTEAFF. CDR3 in DNA: TGTGCCAGTAGCGACAGGGTAGGGAGGTCCAACACTGAAGCTTTCTTT.

This clonotype has at least ten counts. The CDR3 DNA reads as TGTGCCAGCAGCCCTACAGAGAGCAATCAGCCCCAGCATTTT. Protein sequence: CASSPTESNQPQHF. The rearrangement joins TRBV12-3 or TRBV12-4 to TRBJ1-5, with D hard to call. CDR3 length: 14 amino acids. V lost 6 bases and J 1 base, leaving 10 bases between the germline ends.

CDR3 in amino acids: CASSYSGGTTEAFF. The CDR3 bases are TGTGCCAGCAGTTACTCAGGGGGCACTACTGAAGCTTTCTTT. The chain recombines TRBV6-6 with TRBJ1-1, with 7 bases fitting TRBD1. Unmatched junction bases numbered 3, after V lost 0 bases and J lost 5 bases. Germline CDR1 MNHNY, CDR2 SVGAGI (reference sequence). This CDR3 is built from 14 residues.

This clonotype appeared once. This chain links TRBV5-1 with TRBJ1-1; 10 nucleotides agree with TRBD1. From germline, CDR1 is SGHRS and CDR2 YFSETQ. The CDR3 length is 14 residues. The V gene end was trimmed by 3 bases and the J gene end by 7 bases; junction bases not matched to a gene: 6. The CDR3 here is CASSSGTGDFEAFF. DNA for the CDR3: TGCGCCAGCAGCTCCGGGACAGGGGATTTTGAAGCTTTCTTT.

The chain has TRBV25-1 and TRBJ2-7, with unresolved D. The V gene lost 6 bases and the J gene lost 6 bases, with 18 bases spanning the gap. The V gene's germline CDR1 is MGHDK and CDR2 SYGVNS. This CDR3 is 14 amino acids long. The CDR3: CASSPVALQPEQYF. The DNA for the CDR3 is TGTGCCAGCAGCCCAGTGGCCCTGCAGCCCGAGCAGTACTTC.

This clonotype has a handful of counts. The CDR3: CASRDPGSPAQETQYF. The CDR3 region has the DNA TGTGCCAGCAGGGACCCAGGGAGTCCCGCCCAAGAGACCCAGTACTTC. The chain couples TRBV6-5 to TRBJ2-5; D tentatively fits TRBD1 or TRBD2 (5 bases each). Germline CDR1 and CDR2: MNHEY and SVGAGI. Deletions cut 6 bases from V and 1 base from J, with 18 bases between. The CDR3 runs to 16 residues.

The genes are TRBV7-2 and TRBJ1-2, with a possible D match to TRBD1 (6 bases). CDR3 length equals 15 residues. V lost 0 bases, J lost 6 bases, and 14 bases lay in between. Germline V gene sequence: CDR1 SGHTA, CDR2 FQGNSA. CDR3 loop: CASSLAYREDHGYTF. The CDR3 coding sequence is TGTGCCAGCAGCTTAGCTTACAGGGAGGACCATGGCTACACCTTC.

The gene calls are TRBV15 and TRBJ2-7; tentative D call: TRBD2 (7 bases). Germline loops: CDR1 LNHNV, CDR2 YYDKDF (reference sequence). CDR3 length: 16 amino acids. The V gene lost 5 bases and the J gene lost 6 bases, with 23 bases spanning the gap. For the CDR3, the DNA is TGTGCCACCAGCGAGAGGGGCGGGAGAGAGGGGGGCGAGCAGTACTTC. Encoded protein: CATSERGGREGGEQYF.

This clonotype was seen once. The chain has TRBV25-1 and TRBJ2-5, with TRBD1 matching over 8 bases. Germline CDR1 is MGHDK and CDR2 is SYGVNS. This CDR3 contains 18 residues. After removal of 3 bases from V and 1 base from J, the junction contained 13 bases not matched to a gene. CDR3 amino acids: CASSDPGGQGGGQETQYF. DNA for the CDR3: TGTGCCAGCAGTGACCCAGGAGGACAGGGAGGCGGCCAAGAGACCCAGTACTTC.

This clonotype has a count of ten or more. The chain links TRBV9 to TRBJ2-7; 7 bases map to TRBD2. Germline trimming cut 0 bases from V and 0 bases from J; bases unmatched to any gene: 3. The CDR3 is 15 residues long. Germline CDR1 SGDLS, CDR2 YYNGEE. Written as DNA, the CDR3 is TGTGCCAGCAGCGTAGCTAGCGGCTACTCCTACGAGCAGTACTTC. The encoded protein is CASSVASGYSYEQYF.

This clonotype has only a few counts. The rearrangement uses TRBV20-1 and TRBJ2-7, with no clear D. The V and J ends lost 6 bases and 1 base respectively, with 10 bases between them. The CDR3 length is 12 residues. CDR1 and CDR2 from the germline V gene are DFQATT and SNEGSKA (reference sequence). DNA for the CDR3: TGCAGTGCGGATGACGGTTCCTACGAGCAGTACTTC. It yields the protein CSADDGSYEQYF.

Here the CDR3 DNA reads TGTGCCAGCAGGATGACAGGGGGGTATGGGATTCGCGATGGCTACACCTTC. Protein: CASRMTGGYGIRDGYTF. This chain links TRBV2 with TRBJ1-2; 9 positions agree with TRBD1. CDR3 length equals 17 residues. The J segment lost 6 bases and the V segment lost 6 bases, leaving 17 bases of the junction unmatched. Germline CDR1 and CDR2: SNHLY and FYNNEI.

This chain uses TRBV7-2 with TRBJ2-3; the match to TRBD2 covers 8 bases. Germline assignment: CDR1 SGHTA and CDR2 FQGNSA. V dropped 3 bases and J dropped 2; count of bases not matched to a gene: 4. The CDR3 contains 15 residues. This chain's CDR3 is CASSLAAGVTDTQYF. CDR3 sequence (DNA): TGTGCCAGCAGCTTGGCAGCGGGAGTCACAGATACGCAGTATTTT.

The CDR3 here is CSLDVGGNQPQHF. CDR3 sequence (DNA): TGCAGCTTGGATGTGGGTGGCAATCAGCCCCAGCATTTT. The J gene is TRBJ1-5, the V gene TRBV29-1; D not certain. CDR3 length equals 13 residues. V lost 8 bases, J lost 2 bases, and 13 bases lay in between. Germline lookup yields CDR1 SQVTM and CDR2 ANQGSEA. Variable domain in full (rest from reference TRBV29-1 and TRBJ1-5): SAVISQKPSRDICQRGTSLTIQCQVDSQVTMMFWYRQQPGQSLTLIATANQGSEATYESGFVIDKFPISRPNLTFSTLTVSNMSPEDSSIYLCSLDVGGNQPQHFGDGTRLSIL.

Regarding this clonotype: Mismatch with germline at one junction end may stem from a read error. The V call is TRBV5-5, the J call TRBJ2-5, with D unresolved. The CDR3 has 11 residues. CDR1 SGHKS and CDR2 YYEKEE come from the germline V gene (reference sequence). The DNA of the CDR3 is TGCGCCAGCAGCGCCGAAGAGACCCAGTACTTC. As protein: CASSAEETQYF.

On this clonotype: A much larger clonotype is one base distant, so this may be a read error. The J gene is TRBJ2-2, the V gene TRBV20-1; D possibly matches TRBD1 or TRBD2 (5 bases each). CDR3 length equals 15 residues. Between the trimmed V and J ends, which lost 7 bases and 2 bases, there was a span of 17 bases. The germline V gene has CDR1 DFQATT and CDR2 SNEGSKA (reference sequence). Here the CDR3 reads CSVLAGAPNTGELFF. As DNA, the CDR3 is TGCAGTGTTCTAGCCGGGGCTCCAAACACCGGGGAGCTGTTTTTT.

The V call is TRBV15, the J call TRBJ1-2, with D perhaps TRBD1 (5 bases). CDR1 LNHNV and CDR2 YYDKDF come from the germline V gene (reference sequence). CDR3 size: 14 residues. V shed 3 bases and J shed 1 base, with 9 bases lying between them. CDR3 in amino acids: CATSRTEINYGYTF. CDR3 DNA: TGTGCCACCAGCAGGACAGAGATTAACTATGGCTACACCTTC. Looking up the rest from reference TRBV15 and TRBJ1-2 gives the full variable domain: DAMVIQNPRYQVTQFGKPVTLSCSQTLNHNVMYWYQQKSSQAPKLLFHYYDKDFNNEADTPDNFQSRRPNTSFCFLDIRSPGLGDTAMYLCATSRTEINYGYTFGSGTRLTVV.

This clonotype was detected ten times or more. This chain links TRBV27 with TRBJ1-1; D ambiguous. CDR3 size: 12 residues. Germline CDR1 MNHEY, CDR2 SMNVEV (reference sequence). Trimming shortened V by 5 bases and J by 7 bases, and 11 bases separated the two germline ends. The CDR3 spells CASSILDGEAFF. As DNA, the CDR3 is TGTGCCAGCAGTATCCTCGACGGTGAAGCTTTCTTT.

Remarks on this clonotype: This may arise from a read error, as a much more abundant clone is one base away. This chain connects TRBV6-5 to TRBJ1-4, with 7 bases lining up with TRBD1. CDR3 length equals 14 residues. CDR1 MNHEY and CDR2 SVGAGI come from the germline V gene. The CDR3 reads CASSYRDSNGKLFF. The CDR3 DNA reads as TGTGCCAGCAGTTACCGGGACAGCAATGGAAAACTGTTTTTT.

This clonotype was detected only a few times. The chain recombines TRBV7-2 with TRBJ2-7, with D hard to call. TRBJ2-1 explains the end of the DNA better; the J call may be wrong. The CDR3 has 14 residues. CDR1 is SGHTA and CDR2 is FQGNSA in the germline V gene. The DNA of the CDR3 is TGTGCCAGCAGCCCATATGGATACCGGAATGAGCAGTTCTTC. Its protein is CASSPYGYRNEQFF.

Comments on this clonotype: Because the CDR3's place on the DNA is in doubt, the DNA is left out and the CDR3 is given as listed by TCRdb. The chain employs TRBV2 and TRBJ1-2. Germline loops: CDR1 SNHLY, CDR2 FYNNEI. The CDR3 comprises 17 residues, both ends counted. The CDR3 sequence is CASRRNADTQYFDGYTF.